The entry that follows covers one T cell receptor beta chain sequence. The CDR3 sequence is 15 residues long. Trimming removed 3 bases from V and 7 bases from J, with 19 bases in between. Germline V lookup: CDR1 LGHNA, CDR2 YSLEER. This entry belongs to a study of cytomegalovirus exposure and HLA in healthy donors. The PCR contained 60 Vbeta and 13 Jbeta primers. The protocol was immunoSEQ multiplex PCR, while the TCRdb copy is restricted to in-frame clones and leaves out a portion. Among roughly 110,000 clones listed, 70% to 80% were seen once. This TCR was sampled from a man aged 18-30 years in good health and CMV-seronegative. The sequencing input was PBMCs. The chain has TRBV4-3 and TRBJ2-7; maybe TRBD1 (5 bases). In DNA form, the CDR3 reads TGCGCCAGCAGCCAGGACCACCGGACAAGGGTGGAGCAGTACTTC. This translates into CASSQDHRTRVEQYF.